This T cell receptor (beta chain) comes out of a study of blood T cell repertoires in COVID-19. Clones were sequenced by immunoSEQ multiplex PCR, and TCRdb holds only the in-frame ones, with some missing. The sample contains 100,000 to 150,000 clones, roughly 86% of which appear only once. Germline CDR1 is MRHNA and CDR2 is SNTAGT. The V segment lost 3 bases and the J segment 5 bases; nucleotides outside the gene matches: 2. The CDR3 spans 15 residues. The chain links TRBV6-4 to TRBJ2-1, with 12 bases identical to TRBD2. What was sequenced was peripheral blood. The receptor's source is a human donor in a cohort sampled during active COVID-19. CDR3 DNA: TGTGCCAGCAGTGAACTAGCGGGAGGCGACAATGAGCAGTTCTTC. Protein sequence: CASSELAGGDNEQFF.